The present T cell receptor beta chain was sequenced within a study of T cells in Graves' hyperthyroidism and ophthalmopathy. What was amplified from RNA transcripts were TCR beta CDR3 regions. The HTBI primer set was used in a first-round RT-PCR of the TCR CDR3. TCRdb re-analysed the multiplex PCR reads in MiXCR, keeping a single row per CDR3 protein. The sample comprises 300,000 to 400,000 distinct CDR3 sequences, approximately 17% of which are singletons, and over 35% rests with the top ten. This clonotype was seen at least ten times. V lost 3 bases to trimming and J lost 5 bases, with 9 bases between them. CDR3 size: 13 residues. Germline V lookup: CDR1 SGHRS, CDR2 YFSETQ.

The sample consisted of blood. The TCR originated in a man between 18 and 35 years old with Graves' ophthalmopathy. This chain connects TRBV5-1 to TRBJ2-1, with D uncertain. CDR3 amino acids: CASSSTTDNEQFF. In nucleotides, the CDR3 is TGCGCCAGCAGCTCGACCACAGACAATGAGCAGTTCTTC.